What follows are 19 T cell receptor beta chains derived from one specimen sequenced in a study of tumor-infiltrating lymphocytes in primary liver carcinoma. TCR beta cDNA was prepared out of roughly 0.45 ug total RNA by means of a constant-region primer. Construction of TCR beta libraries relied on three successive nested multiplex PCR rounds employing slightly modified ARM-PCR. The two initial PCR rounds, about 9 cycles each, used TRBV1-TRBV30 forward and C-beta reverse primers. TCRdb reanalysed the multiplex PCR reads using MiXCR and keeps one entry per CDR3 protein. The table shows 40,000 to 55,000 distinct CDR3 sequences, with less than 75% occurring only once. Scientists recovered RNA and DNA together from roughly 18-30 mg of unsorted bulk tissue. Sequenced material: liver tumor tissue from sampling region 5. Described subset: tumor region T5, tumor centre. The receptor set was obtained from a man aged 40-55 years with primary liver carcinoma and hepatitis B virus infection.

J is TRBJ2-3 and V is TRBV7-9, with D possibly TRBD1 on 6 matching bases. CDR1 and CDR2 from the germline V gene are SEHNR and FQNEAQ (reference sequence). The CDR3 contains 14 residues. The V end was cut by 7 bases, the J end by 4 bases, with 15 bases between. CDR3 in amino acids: CASILNRVPDTQYF. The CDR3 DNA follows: TGTGCCAGCATCTTGAACAGGGTCCCAGATACGCAGTATTTT.

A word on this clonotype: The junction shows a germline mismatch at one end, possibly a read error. The CDR3 here is CTIGQGAYEQNF. Written as DNA, the CDR3 is TGCACCATTGGGCAGGGGGCCTACGAGCAGAACTTC. The rearrangement joins TRBV29-1 to TRBJ2-7; the match to TRBD1 covers 8 bases. The CDR3 is 12 amino acids. Germline V lookup: CDR1 SQVTM, CDR2 ANQGSEA.

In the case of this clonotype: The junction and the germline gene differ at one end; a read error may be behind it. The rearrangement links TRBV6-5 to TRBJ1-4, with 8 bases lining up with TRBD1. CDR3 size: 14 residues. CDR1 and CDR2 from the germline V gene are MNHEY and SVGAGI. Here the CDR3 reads CASSRQGINEKLSF. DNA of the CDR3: TGTGCCAGCAGCCGACAGGGGATTAATGAAAAGCTGTCTTTT.

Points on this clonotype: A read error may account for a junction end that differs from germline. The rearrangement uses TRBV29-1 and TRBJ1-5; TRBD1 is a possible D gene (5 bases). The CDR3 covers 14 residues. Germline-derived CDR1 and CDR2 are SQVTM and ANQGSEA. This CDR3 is CSVSPGTADRPQHF. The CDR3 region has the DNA TGTAGCGTTTCACCCGGGACGGCGGATCGGCCCCAGCATTTT.

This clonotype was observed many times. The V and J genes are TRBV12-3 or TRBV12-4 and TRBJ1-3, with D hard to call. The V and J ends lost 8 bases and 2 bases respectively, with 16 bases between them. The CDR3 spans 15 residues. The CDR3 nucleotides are TGTGCCAGCGCCTTGGGTGGGAGTACTGGAAACACCATATATTTT. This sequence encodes CASALGGSTGNTIYF.

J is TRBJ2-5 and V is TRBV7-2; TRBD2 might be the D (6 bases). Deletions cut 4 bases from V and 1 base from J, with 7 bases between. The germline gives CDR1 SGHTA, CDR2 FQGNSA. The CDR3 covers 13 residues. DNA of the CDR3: TGTGCCAGCAGCTCGGGACTCCAAGAGACCCAGTACTTC. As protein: CASSSGLQETQYF.

CDR3 loop: CASRETGHLKDTQYF. As DNA, the CDR3 is TGTGCCAGCAGGGAGACAGGGCATCTTAAAGATACGCAGTATTTT. V gene TRBV28 combines with J gene TRBJ2-3, with 7 bases identical to TRBD1. V lost 6 bases to trimming and J lost 5 bases; unmatched junction nucleotides: 11. Germline V gene data show CDR1 as MDHEN and CDR2 as SYDVKM. The CDR3 extends over 15 amino acids.

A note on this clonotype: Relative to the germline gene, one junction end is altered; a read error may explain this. The CDR3 protein is CASSSRPSGKIYEQSF. The CDR3, as DNA: TGTGCAAGCAGCTCGCGCCCCAGCGGGAAGATCTATGAGCAGTCCTTC. This chain joins TRBV11-2 and TRBJ2-1; 7 nucleotides agree with TRBD2. The CDR3 covers 16 residues. CDR1 is SGHAT and CDR2 is FQNNGV in the germline V gene.

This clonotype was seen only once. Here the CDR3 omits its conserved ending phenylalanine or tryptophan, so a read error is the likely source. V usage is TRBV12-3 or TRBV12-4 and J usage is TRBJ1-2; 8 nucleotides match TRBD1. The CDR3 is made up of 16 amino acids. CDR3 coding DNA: TGTGCCAGTAGTTCCCCCCACGGACAGGGCTACTATGGGTACACCTCC. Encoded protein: CASSSPHGQGYYGYTS.

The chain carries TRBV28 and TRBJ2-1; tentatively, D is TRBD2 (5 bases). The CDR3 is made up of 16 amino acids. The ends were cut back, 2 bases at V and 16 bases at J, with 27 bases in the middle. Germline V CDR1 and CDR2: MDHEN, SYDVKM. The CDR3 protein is CASSLLYGMNRDEKFF. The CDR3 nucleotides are TGTGCCAGCAGTTTACTATACGGAATGAATCGGGATGAGAAATTCTTC. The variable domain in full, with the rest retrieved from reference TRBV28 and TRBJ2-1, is DVKVTQSSRYLVKRTGEKVFLECVQDMDHENMFWYRQDPGLGLRLIYFSYDVKMKEKGDIPEGYSVSREKKERFSLILESASTNQTSMYLCASSLLYGMNRDEKFFGPGTRLTVL.

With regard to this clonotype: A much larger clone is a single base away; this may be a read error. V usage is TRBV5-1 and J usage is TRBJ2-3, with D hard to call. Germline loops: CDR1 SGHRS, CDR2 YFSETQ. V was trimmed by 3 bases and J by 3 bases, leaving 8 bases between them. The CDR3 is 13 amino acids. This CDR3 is CASSWQETDTQYF. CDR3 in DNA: TGCGCCAGCAGCTGGCAGGAGACAGATACGCAGTATTTT.

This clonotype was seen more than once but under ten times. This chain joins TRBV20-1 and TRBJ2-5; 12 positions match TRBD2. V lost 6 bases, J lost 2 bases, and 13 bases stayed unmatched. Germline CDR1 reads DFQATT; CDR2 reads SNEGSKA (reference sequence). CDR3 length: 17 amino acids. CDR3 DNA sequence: TGCAGTGCAGAATTTGGGACTAGCGGGCAGACACAAGAGACCCAGTACTTC. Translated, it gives CSAEFGTSGQTQETQYF.

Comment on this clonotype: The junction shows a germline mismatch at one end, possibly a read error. DNA for the CDR3: TGTGCCAGCAGCCAAGAACTATCGGCTAGCACAGATACTCAGTATTTT. Translated, it gives CASSQELSASTDTQYF. The chain carries TRBV4-2 and TRBJ2-3, with D possibly matching TRBD2 (5 bases). In germline, CDR1 is LGHNA, CDR2 YNFKEQ. The CDR3 loop spans 16 amino acids.

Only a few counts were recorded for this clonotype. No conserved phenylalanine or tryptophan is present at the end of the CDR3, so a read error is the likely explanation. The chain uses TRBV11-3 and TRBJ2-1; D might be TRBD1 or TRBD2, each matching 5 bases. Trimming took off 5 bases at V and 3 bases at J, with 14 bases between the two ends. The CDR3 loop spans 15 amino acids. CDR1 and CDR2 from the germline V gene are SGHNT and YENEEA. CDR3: CASSPTGAGYNEQFL. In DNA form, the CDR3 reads TGTGCCAGCAGCCCGACTGGGGCGGGCTACAATGAGCAGTTCTTA.

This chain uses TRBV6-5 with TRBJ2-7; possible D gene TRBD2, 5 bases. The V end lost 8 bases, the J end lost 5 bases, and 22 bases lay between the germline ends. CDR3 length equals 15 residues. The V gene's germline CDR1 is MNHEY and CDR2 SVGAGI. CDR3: CASRGLGKGRHEQYF. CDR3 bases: TGTGCCAGCCGCGGGCTCGGGAAGGGTCGACACGAGCAGTACTTC.

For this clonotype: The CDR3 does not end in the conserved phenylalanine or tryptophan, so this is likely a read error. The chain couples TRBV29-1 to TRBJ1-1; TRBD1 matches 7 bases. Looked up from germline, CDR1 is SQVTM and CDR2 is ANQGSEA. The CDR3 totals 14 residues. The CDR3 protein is CNVRRGLDSTEAFY. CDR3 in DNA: TGCAACGTCCGAAGGGGGCTTGATAGCACTGAAGCTTTCTAT.

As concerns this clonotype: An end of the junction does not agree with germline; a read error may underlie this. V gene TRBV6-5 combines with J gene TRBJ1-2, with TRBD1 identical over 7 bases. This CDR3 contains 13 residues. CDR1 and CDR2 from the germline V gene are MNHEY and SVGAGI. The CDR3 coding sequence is TGTGCCAGCAGAGATGACAGGGTGCACGGCTACGCCTTC. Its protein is CASRDDRVHGYAF.

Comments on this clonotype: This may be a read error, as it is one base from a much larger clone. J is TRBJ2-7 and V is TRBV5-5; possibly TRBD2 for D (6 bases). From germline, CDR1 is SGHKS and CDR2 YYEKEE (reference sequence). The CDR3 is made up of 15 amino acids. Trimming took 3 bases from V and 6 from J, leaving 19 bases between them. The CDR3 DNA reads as TGTGCCAGCAGCTACTCTTACGGGAGCTACTGCGAGCAGTACTTC. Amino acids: CASSYSYGSYCEQYF.

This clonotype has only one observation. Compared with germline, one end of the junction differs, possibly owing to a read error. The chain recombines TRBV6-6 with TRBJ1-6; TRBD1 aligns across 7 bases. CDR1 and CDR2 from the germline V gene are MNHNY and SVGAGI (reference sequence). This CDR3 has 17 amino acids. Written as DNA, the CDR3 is TGTGCCAGCAGTAGGACAGGTTCCTCGGCAGGGAATTCACCCATCCACTTT. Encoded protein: CASSRTGSSAGNSPIHF.